The clone carrying this T cell receptor (beta chain) has only one observation. This record comes from a study of blood T cell repertoires in COVID-19. CDR1 MDHEN and CDR2 SYDVKM come from the germline V gene. The CDR3 has 15 amino acids. The V and J ends lost 8 bases and 5 bases, in that order; junction bases with no gene match: 11. TCRdb's table, derived via immunoSEQ multiplex PCR, lists solely in-frame clones and lacks some. The sample yields about 190,000 clones, around 80% seen once. The rearrangement links TRBV28 to TRBJ1-2; 10 positions match TRBD1. The clonotype was recovered from a woman aged 50 to 60 with acute or convalescent COVID-19. The specimen sequenced was peripheral blood. CDR3 in amino acids: CASGYGDRGRYGYTF. The CDR3 DNA follows: TGTGCCAGCGGATACGGGGACAGGGGAAGGTATGGCTACACCTTC.